Listed here is a single T cell receptor (beta chain). The data belong to a study of T cell responses to AZD1222 COVID-19 vaccine. The table came from immunoSEQ multiplex PCR; TCRdb's copy has only in-frame clones and leaves some out. This table holds about 120,000 clones, 88% found once. The CDR3 is made up of 13 amino acids. Germline V gene lookup returns CDR1 SGHAT and CDR2 FQDESV (reference sequence). V lost 3 bases to trimming and J lost 4 bases, with 7 bases between them. The clonotype comes from an adult who received the AZD1222 COVID-19 vaccine. The chain joins TRBV11-1 to TRBJ1-3; D not resolved. The source material was peripheral blood, sampled 28 days after the second AZD1222 dose. The CDR3 sequence is CASSFLRGNTIYF. CDR3 DNA: TGTGCCAGCAGCTTCCTCAGGGGAAACACCATATATTTT.